The rows below give T cell receptor beta chains drawn from one sample of a study of identical twins. TCRdb re-derived calls from the 5' RACE reads in MiXCR, one entry per CDR3 protein. The table has 200,000 to 250,000 distinct CDR3 sequences, under 10% seen once; the top ten hold less than 2%. The same sample was also studied in work on yellow fever vaccine responses in identical twins.

The specimen was memory (CD45RO+) T cells sorted from blood. These receptors all stem from a woman between 18 and 29 years old in good health. The CDR3 runs from the conserved cysteine through the conserved F or W.

cdr3_aa | j_call | v_call
CASSLIQGDTEAFF | TRBJ1-1 | TRBV7-9
CAISEHFLRETQYF | TRBJ2-5 | TRBV10-3
CASSAAGGPTDTQYF | TRBJ2-3 | TRBV28
CASSRGGGSTDTQYF | TRBJ2-3 | TRBV28
CAINGQGQETQYF | TRBJ2-5 | TRBV10-3
CASSGGGEMRQPQHF | TRBJ1-5 | TRBV10-1
CASWGIQPQHF | TRBJ1-5 | TRBV5-6
CASKQGSTDTQYF | TRBJ2-3 | TRBV5-1
CASSDPTALTPSF | TRBJ2-7 | TRBV10-2
CASSSSQVGNHIQPQHF | TRBJ1-5 | TRBV28
CASSLVGEQYF | TRBJ2-7 | TRBV12-3/TRBV12-4
CASSAQGASETQYF | TRBJ2-5 | TRBV27
CASSTDATDTQYF | TRBJ2-3 | TRBV7-3
CASKRDRANVLTF | TRBJ2-6 | TRBV27
CASSQDGQGDQPQHF | TRBJ1-5 | TRBV4-3
CASSFVGGQGQFF | TRBJ2-1 | TRBV5-6
CASSLGRIQPQHF | TRBJ1-5 | TRBV3-1
CASSGPGATEAFF | TRBJ1-1 | TRBV10-1
CASSLGTGEHNEQFF | TRBJ2-1 | TRBV5-1
CASTQGGGEQFF | TRBJ2-1 | TRBV12-3/TRBV12-4
CASSSPRGRTTPYEQYF | TRBJ2-7 | TRBV7-9
CASSLQGGQYF | TRBJ2-7 | TRBV12-3/TRBV12-4
CASSGGGQASEQYF | TRBJ2-7 | TRBV7-8
CAWSKVRGETQYF | TRBJ2-5 | TRBV30
CASSVDSVSYNEQFF | TRBJ2-1 | TRBV9